Shown below are 22 T cell receptor beta chains from a single sample sequenced in a study of blood T cell repertoires in COVID-19. TCRdb's copy holds only in-frame clones and misses some; the assay was immunoSEQ multiplex PCR. The sample contains some 160,000 clones, 65% to 90% of which appear only once. The specimen sequenced was peripheral blood. The receptors stem from a human donor in a cohort sampled during active COVID-19.

J is TRBJ2-5 and V is TRBV19; 10 positions match TRBD1. This CDR3 has 14 amino acids. The V gene's germline CDR1 is LNHDA and CDR2 SQIVND (reference sequence). Trimming at V came to 7 bases and at J to 7 bases, leaving 9 bases not matched to a gene. The CDR3 nucleotides are TGTGCCAGTAACGACCGGGACAGGGGCTGGACCCAGTACTTC. Its translation: CASNDRDRGWTQYF.

The V and J genes are TRBV24-1 and TRBJ2-3; unclear D gene. CDR3 length: 20 residues. The V end was cut by 2 bases, the J end by 0 bases, with 23 bases between. The V gene's germline CDR1 is KGHDR and CDR2 SFDVKD. CDR3 nucleotide sequence: TGTGCCACCAGTGATTCTCGGAGTGCGGCAAACCTTGGAAGCACAGATACGCAGTATTTT. Amino acids: CATSDSRSAANLGSTDTQYF.

The chain is built from TRBV5-5 and TRBJ1-6; 7 bases are shared with TRBD1. The germline CDR1 and CDR2 sequences are SGHKS and YYEKEE (reference sequence). V trimming: 0 bases; J trimming: 7 bases; junction bases outside the gene matches: 7. The CDR3 has 16 amino acids. The CDR3 coding sequence is TGTGCCAGCAGCTTGGAGCACAGGGGAATAAATTCACCCCTCCACTTT. This translates into CASSLEHRGINSPLHF.

The chain couples TRBV28 to TRBJ2-2; D remains ambiguous. CDR3 length: 14 residues. Per germline, CDR1 MDHEN and CDR2 SYDVKM. Trimming shortened V by 1 base and J by 1 base, and 4 bases separated the two germline ends. CDR3 in DNA: TGTGCCAGCAGTTTATTACAGAACACCGGGGAGCTGTTTTTT. This translates into CASSLLQNTGELFF.

This chain uses TRBV28 with TRBJ1-1; 10 positions agree with TRBD1. Germline assignment: CDR1 MDHEN and CDR2 SYDVKM. J lost 4 bases, V lost 0 bases, and 5 bases had no gene match. The CDR3 extends over 16 amino acids. The CDR3 region has the DNA TGTGCCAGCAGTTTATGGGTTGGGGACAGGGGCACTGAAGCTTTCTTT. As protein: CASSLWVGDRGTEAFF.

The chain couples TRBV9 to TRBJ2-7; TRBD1 might be the D (5 bases). The CDR3 is made up of 12 amino acids. CDR1 and CDR2 (germline): SGDLS, YYNGEE. Trimming took 3 bases from V and 3 from J, leaving 7 bases between them. CDR3 protein: CASSGDSYEQYF. CDR3 nucleotide sequence: TGTGCCAGCAGCGGAGACAGCTACGAGCAGTACTTC.

The genes are TRBV19 and TRBJ1-5, with TRBD1 as a possible D gene (5 bases). V was trimmed by 6 bases and J by 7 bases, leaving 19 bases between them. Germline assignment: CDR1 LNHDA and CDR2 SQIVND (reference sequence). CDR3 length equals 15 residues. CDR3 region: CASRLGGGNKQPQHF. The CDR3 nucleotides are TGTGCCAGTAGGCTCGGGGGGGGTAACAAACAGCCCCAGCATTTT.

The rearrangement uses TRBV6-2 or TRBV6-3 and TRBJ2-7; 7 nucleotides agree with TRBD1. V shed 5 bases, J shed 2 bases, and the junction held 9 bases outside the gene matches. This CDR3 is built from 15 residues. From germline, CDR1 is MNHEY and CDR2 SVGEGT. The CDR3: CASSLTGAGPYEQYF. The DNA of the CDR3 is TGTGCCAGCAGTCTAACAGGGGCCGGACCCTACGAGCAGTACTTC.

V gene TRBV27 combines with J gene TRBJ2-1; D is uncertain. The CDR3 is 16 amino acids. Germline V gene data show CDR1 as MNHEY and CDR2 as SMNVEV (reference sequence). V lost 0 bases, J lost 0 bases, and 9 bases lay in between. In DNA form, the CDR3 reads TGTGCCAGCAGTTTATCTTCCGGTAGCTCCTACAATGAGCAGTTCTTC. It yields the protein CASSLSSGSSYNEQFF.

This clone was counted only a few times. Other DNA sequences in the sample encode the same CDR3. J is TRBJ2-7 and V is TRBV5-6; no reliable D call. V was trimmed by 0 bases and J by 1 base, leaving 5 bases between them. The germline gives CDR1 SGHDT, CDR2 YYEEEE. The CDR3 is 13 residues long. The chain's CDR3 is CASSLGQSYEQYF. In DNA form, the CDR3 reads TGTGCCAGCAGCTTGGGGCAGTCCTACGAGCAGTACTTC.

This clone was found a few times. The chain recombines TRBV27 with TRBJ1-1, with D maybe TRBD1 (5 bases). CDR1 MNHEY and CDR2 SMNVEV come from the germline V gene (reference sequence). Trimming took off 4 bases at V and 1 base at J, with 25 bases between the two ends. The CDR3 is 19 residues long. The CDR3 sequence: CASSSLGRAVGRTNTEAFF. The DNA of the CDR3 is TGTGCCAGCAGTTCCCTCGGACGGGCGGTGGGGCGAACGAACACTGAAGCTTTCTTT.

V and J are TRBV12-5 and TRBJ2-5, with TRBD1 matching 8 bases. The J segment lost 1 base and the V segment lost 6 bases, leaving 10 bases of the junction unmatched. Germline-derived CDR1 and CDR2 are LGHNT and FRNRAP. This CDR3 region has 16 residues. CDR3 amino acids: CASGWGDRGRQETQYF. The CDR3 DNA sequence: TGTGCTAGTGGCTGGGGCGACAGGGGCCGCCAAGAGACCCAGTACTTC.

This chain links TRBV10-3 with TRBJ1-1; D remains unclear. The CDR3 is 15 amino acids. V lost 3 bases and J lost 0, with 11 bases in between. Germline lookup yields CDR1 ENHRY and CDR2 SYGVKD. The CDR3 reads CAISDNGGLNTEAFF. The CDR3, as DNA: TGTGCCATCAGTGATAACGGCGGATTGAACACTGAAGCTTTCTTT.

V and J are TRBV7-2 and TRBJ2-7, with 10 bases fitting TRBD2. The germline V gene has CDR1 SGHTA and CDR2 FQGNSA. J was trimmed by 0 bases and V by 2 bases; bases with no gene match: 4. The CDR3 is 16 residues long. The DNA for the CDR3 is TGTGCCAGCAGCTTATCTAGCGGGAGACTCTCCTACGAGCAGTACTTC. It codes for CASSLSSGRLSYEQYF. The entire variable domain, with the rest obtained from reference TRBV7-2 and TRBJ2-7, is as follows: GAGVSQSPSNKVTEKGKDVELRCDPISGHTALYWYRQSLGQGLEFLIYFQGNSAPDKSGLPSDRFSAERTGGSVSTLTIQRTQQEDSAVYLCASSLSSGRLSYEQYFGPGTRLTVT.

This clone was counted a single time. This chain joins TRBV7-8 and TRBJ1-2, with D perhaps TRBD1 (6 bases). This CDR3 has 18 residues. Deletions cut 5 bases from V and 0 bases from J, with 22 bases between. Germline CDR1 SGHVS, CDR2 FQNEAQ. The CDR3 reads CASSVETGTLTANYGYTF. The CDR3 DNA reads TGTGCCAGCAGCGTCGAGACAGGCACCCTCACAGCTAACTATGGCTACACCTTC.

This clone turned up a few times. The chain employs TRBV6-5 and TRBJ2-7, with D hard to call. The CDR3 runs to 11 residues. The germline V and J ends were trimmed by 4 bases and 3 bases, with 4 bases remaining between them. Germline values: CDR1 MNHEY, CDR2 SVGAGI. The CDR3 is CASSSFYEQYF. In DNA form, the CDR3 reads TGTGCCAGCAGTTCATTCTACGAGCAGTACTTC.

The rearrangement links TRBV7-8 to TRBJ2-2; TRBD2 might be the D (6 bases). The germline V gene has CDR1 SGHVS and CDR2 FQNEAQ. This CDR3 is built from 18 residues. The germline V and J ends were trimmed by 5 bases and 5 bases, with 24 bases remaining between them. This CDR3 is CASSPRGFGNMGTGELFF. The CDR3 DNA reads TGTGCCAGCAGCCCCCGGGGGTTCGGTAACATGGGAACCGGGGAGCTGTTTTTT.

The rearrangement links TRBV5-4 to TRBJ2-1, with 10 positions matching TRBD1. The CDR3 spans 15 residues. J lost 10 bases, V lost 3 bases, and 10 bases had no gene match. Germline values: CDR1 SGHNT, CDR2 YYREEE (reference sequence). In nucleotides, the CDR3 is TGTGCCAGCAGCTGGGGGGGACAGGGGAGGGGCGAGCAGTTCTTC. Translated, it gives CASSWGGQGRGEQFF. The full variable domain, with the rest looked up from reference TRBV5-4 and TRBJ2-1, is ETGVTQSPTHLIKTRGQQVTLRCSSQSGHNTVSWYQQALGQGPQFIFQYYREEENGRGNFPPRFSGLQFPNYSSELNVNALELDDSALYLCASSWGGQGRGEQFFGPGTRLTVL.

The CDR3 sequence is CASSVTSGTNEQFF. The DNA for the CDR3 is TGTGCCAGCAGCGTGACTAGCGGGACGAATGAGCAGTTCTTC. J is TRBJ2-1 and V is TRBV7-2, with TRBD2 matching over 11 bases. With 5 bases clipped from V and 7 bases from J, the junction kept 4 bases outside the gene matches. This CDR3 region has 14 residues. Germline CDR1 SGHTA, CDR2 FQGNSA. Full variable domain (missing parts from reference TRBV7-2 and TRBJ2-1): GAGVSQSPSNKVTEKGKDVELRCDPISGHTALYWYRQSLGQGLEFLIYFQGNSAPDKSGLPSDRFSAERTGGSVSTLTIQRTQQEDSAVYLCASSVTSGTNEQFFGPGTRLTVL.

In this sample, this clone turned up once. The chain employs TRBV10-3 and TRBJ1-5, with D perhaps TRBD1 (6 bases). Per germline, CDR1 ENHRY and CDR2 SYGVKD. The V gene lost 11 bases and the J gene lost 0 bases, with 17 bases spanning the gap. CDR3 length equals 15 residues. DNA for the CDR3: TGTGCCGCAAGGGACACAGATTATAGCAATCAGCCCCAGCATTTT. It is translated as CAARDTDYSNQPQHF.

Concerning this clone itself: An end of the junction differs from the germline gene, which may be a read error. The chain recombines TRBV7-7 with TRBJ2-1, with TRBD1 matching over 9 bases. The germline gives CDR1 SSHAT, CDR2 FNYEAQ (reference sequence). CDR3 length equals 14 residues. CDR3 amino acids: CASSSGTGLNEQFF. CDR3 nucleotide sequence: TGTGCTAGCAGCTCCGGGACAGGGCTCAATGAGCAGTTCTTC.

The gene calls are TRBV7-2 and TRBJ1-5; D not certain. From germline, CDR1 is SGHTA and CDR2 FQGNSA. V was shortened by 1 base and J by 7 bases, with 8 bases between the two germline ends. The CDR3 consists of 13 residues. The CDR3 DNA is TGTGCCAGCAGCTTAGGGGCAGTCCAGCCCCAGCATTTT. Protein product: CASSLGAVQPQHF.